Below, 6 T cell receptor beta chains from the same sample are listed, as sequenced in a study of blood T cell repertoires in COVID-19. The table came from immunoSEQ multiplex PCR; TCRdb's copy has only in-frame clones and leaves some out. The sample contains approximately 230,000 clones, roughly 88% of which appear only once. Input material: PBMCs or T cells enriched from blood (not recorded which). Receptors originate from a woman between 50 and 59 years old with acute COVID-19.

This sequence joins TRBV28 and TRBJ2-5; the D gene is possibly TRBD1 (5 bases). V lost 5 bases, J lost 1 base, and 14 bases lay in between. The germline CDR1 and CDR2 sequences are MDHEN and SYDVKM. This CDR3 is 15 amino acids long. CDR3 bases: TGTGCCAGCAGTCCCCAGTTAGGGGTCCAAGAGACCCAGTACTTC. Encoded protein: CASSPQLGVQETQYF.

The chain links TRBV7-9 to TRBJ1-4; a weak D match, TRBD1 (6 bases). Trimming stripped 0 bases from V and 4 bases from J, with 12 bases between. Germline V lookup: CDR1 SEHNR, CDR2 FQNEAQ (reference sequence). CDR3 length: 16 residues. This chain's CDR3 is CASSLAAGALNEKLFF. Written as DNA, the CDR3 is TGTGCCAGCAGCTTAGCGGCAGGGGCCCTTAATGAAAAACTGTTTTTT.

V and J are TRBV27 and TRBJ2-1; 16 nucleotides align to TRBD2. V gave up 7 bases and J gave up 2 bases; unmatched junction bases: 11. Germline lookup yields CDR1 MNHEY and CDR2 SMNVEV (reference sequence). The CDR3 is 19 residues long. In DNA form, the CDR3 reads TGTGCCAGCATTTACCTCGGGACTAGCGGGAGGGCCCCCTACAATGAGCAGTTCTTC. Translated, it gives CASIYLGTSGRAPYNEQFF.

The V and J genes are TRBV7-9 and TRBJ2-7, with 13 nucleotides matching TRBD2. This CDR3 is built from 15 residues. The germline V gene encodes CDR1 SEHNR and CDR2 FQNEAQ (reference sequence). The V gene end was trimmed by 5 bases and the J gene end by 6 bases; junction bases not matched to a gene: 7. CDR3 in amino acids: CASSPGLAGAGEQYF. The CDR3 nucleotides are TGTGCCAGCAGCCCCGGACTAGCGGGAGCAGGCGAGCAGTACTTC.

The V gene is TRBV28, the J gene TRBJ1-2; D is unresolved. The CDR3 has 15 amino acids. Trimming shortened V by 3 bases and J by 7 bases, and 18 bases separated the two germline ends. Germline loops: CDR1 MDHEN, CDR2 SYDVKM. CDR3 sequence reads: CASSFFDRRAAGYTF. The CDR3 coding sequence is TGTGCCAGCAGTTTCTTTGACCGACGAGCGGCTGGCTACACCTTC.

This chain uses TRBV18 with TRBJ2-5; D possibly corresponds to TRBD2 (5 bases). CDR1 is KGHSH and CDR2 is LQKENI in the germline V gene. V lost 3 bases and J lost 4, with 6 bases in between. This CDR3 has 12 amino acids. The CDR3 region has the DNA TGTGCCAGCTCACCCAGCGGAGAGACCCAGTACTTC. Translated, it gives CASSPSGETQYF.